This TCR beta chain was obtained from a study of T cell responses to AZD1222 COVID-19 vaccine. V lost 6 bases to trimming and J lost 2 bases; unmatched junction nucleotides: 10. Germline loops: CDR1 MDHEN, CDR2 SYDVKM. The CDR3 consists of 15 residues. TCRdb keeps only in-frame clones here, not all; method: immunoSEQ multiplex PCR. In the table there are approximately 210,000 clones, approximately 89% of which are singletons. The sequencing used peripheral blood, collected 28 days after the second AZD1222 dose. The chain has TRBV28 and TRBJ2-7; 7 bases agree with TRBD2. This TCR derives from an adult who received the AZD1222 COVID-19 vaccine. The CDR3 loop is CASSYPGRGPYEQYF. The CDR3, as DNA: TGTGCCAGCAGCTATCCAGGGAGGGGACCCTACGAGCAGTACTTC.